Each of the 25 T cell receptor beta chains below was sequenced from the same sample in a study of blood T cell repertoires in COVID-19 (dated by TCRdb to between 2020 and 2021). Receptors were amplified or captured by the immunoSEQ multiplex PCR assay. Not all clones reach the TCRdb copy of this immuneACCESS table, which keeps in-frame sequences only. Checked studies attribute under half of the gap to unresolved V genes and leave the rest unexplained. Here the sample has 310,000 or so clones; 85% to 90% occur a single time. In total, the top ten clones hold roughly 12% of the sample. The sequencing sample was made of peripheral blood. The receptors come from a woman aged 25 to 39 with COVID-19, enrolled during active disease.

The chain joins TRBV19 to TRBJ1-3; possible D gene TRBD1, 5 bases. From germline, CDR1 is LNHDA and CDR2 SQIVND (reference sequence). The CDR3 consists of 15 residues. V shed 8 bases and J shed 7 bases, with 21 bases lying between them. This CDR3 is CASGTPQGFGNTIYF. CDR3 DNA sequence: TGTGCCAGTGGAACCCCTCAGGGATTCGGGAACACCATATATTTT.

This clone has a single count. This chain connects TRBV10-3 to TRBJ2-6, with 9 nucleotides matching TRBD1. V was pared by 2 bases and J by 4 bases, with 3 bases of the junction left unmatched. This CDR3 contains 16 residues. CDR1 is ENHRY, CDR2 SYGVKD, per germline. CDR3 in amino acids: CAISEGTGTGANVLTF. For the CDR3, the DNA is TGTGCCATCAGTGAGGGGACAGGGACGGGGGCCAACGTCCTGACTTTC.

The CDR3: CASSVGQVTGEAFF. CDR3 nucleotides: TGTGCCAGTAGTGTGGGACAGGTTACGGGTGAAGCTTTCTTT. The chain uses TRBV19 and TRBJ1-1, with TRBD1 matching over 8 bases. There are 14 residues in the CDR3. Germline V lookup: CDR1 LNHDA, CDR2 SQIVND (reference sequence). V lost 5 bases, J lost 7 bases, and 9 bases stayed unmatched.

J is TRBJ2-5 and V is TRBV11-2; TRBD1 agrees at 8 bases. The CDR3 spans 13 residues. The V segment lost 5 bases and the J segment 5 bases; nucleotides outside the gene matches: 4. Germline CDR1 SGHAT, CDR2 FQNNGV. CDR3 in amino acids: CASSLQGAETQYF. The CDR3 coding sequence is TGTGCCAGCAGCCTTCAGGGGGCGGAGACCCAGTACTTC.

This clone was detected only once. This chain links TRBV5-1 with TRBJ1-3; unclear D gene. Deletions cut 4 bases from V and 3 bases from J, with 11 bases between. There are 14 residues in the CDR3. CDR1 is SGHRS, CDR2 YFSETQ, per germline. CDR3 protein: CASSVDGDGNTIYF. The CDR3 nucleotides read TGCGCCAGCAGCGTGGACGGAGATGGAAACACCATATATTTT. Full variable domain (remainder filled in from reference TRBV5-1 and TRBJ1-3): KAGVTQTPRYLIKTRGQQVTLSCSPISGHRSVSWYQQTPGQGLQFLFEYFSETQRNKGNFPGRFSGRQFSNSRSEMNVSTLELGDSALYLCASSVDGDGNTIYFGEGSWLTVV.

This clone appeared a few times. The chain joins TRBV5-4 to TRBJ2-7, with 10 bases identical to TRBD2. There are 16 residues in the CDR3. Germline CDR1 and CDR2: SGHNT and YYREEE (reference sequence). The trim removed 4 bases at V and 5 bases at J, leaving 12 bases unmatched. This chain's CDR3 is CASSAKLAGSQDEQYF. As DNA, the CDR3 is TGTGCCAGCAGCGCTAAACTAGCGGGATCCCAGGACGAGCAGTACTTC.

This clone occurred once. CDR3: CASSLTAGGSYNEQFF. The CDR3 nucleotides read TGCGCCAGCAGCTTAACAGCGGGAGGATCCTACAATGAGCAGTTCTTC. V is TRBV5-1 and J is TRBJ2-1; 9 positions agree with TRBD2. This CDR3 contains 16 residues. Germline V gene data show CDR1 as SGHRS and CDR2 as YFSETQ. The J segment lost 1 base and the V segment lost 2 bases, leaving 4 bases of the junction unmatched.

The genes are TRBV6-6 and TRBJ1-1, with 9 bases identical to TRBD1. Losses at the gene ends were 5 bases for V and 3 bases for J; bases not matched to a gene: 10. The CDR3 length is 16 residues. Germline loops: CDR1 MNHNY, CDR2 SVGAGI (reference sequence). CDR3 DNA sequence: TGTGCCAGCAGTAGAGGACAGGGGCTACCCCACACTGAAGCTTTCTTT. Translation: CASSRGQGLPHTEAFF.

The V gene is TRBV24-1, the J gene TRBJ2-6, with TRBD1 identical over 8 bases. This CDR3 region has 19 residues. Germline CDR1 reads KGHDR; CDR2 reads SFDVKD. With 3 bases clipped from V and 0 bases from J, the junction kept 9 bases outside the gene matches. The CDR3 loop is CATSDLKTGAHSGANVLTF. As DNA, the CDR3 is TGTGCCACCAGTGATCTAAAGACAGGGGCGCACTCTGGGGCCAACGTCCTGACTTTC.

CDR3 in amino acids: CASSKPGLGVYNEQFF. The CDR3 nucleotides are TGTGCCAGCAGTAAACCGGGACTAGGGGTTTACAATGAGCAGTTCTTC. This chain uses TRBV2 with TRBJ2-1; 8 bases map to TRBD2. Germline V CDR1 and CDR2: SNHLY, FYNNEI. The CDR3 has 16 residues. Losses at the gene ends were 5 bases for V and 4 bases for J; bases not matched to a gene: 10.

The V call is TRBV6-6, the J call TRBJ2-7; 11 bases are a match to TRBD2. CDR1 and CDR2 (germline): MNHNY, SVGAGI (reference sequence). The CDR3 totals 15 residues. Trimming cost V 8 bases and J 3 bases; bases outside gene matches: 9. This CDR3 reads CASVPSGGKYYEQYF. The CDR3 DNA is TGTGCCAGCGTACCTAGCGGGGGGAAATACTACGAGCAGTACTTC.

The CDR3 DNA reads TGTGCCAGCAGTATGGGGACTGGAAGTGAGCAGTTCTTC. It codes for CASSMGTGSEQFF. V is TRBV6-2 or TRBV6-3 and J is TRBJ2-1, with a possible D match to TRBD2 (6 bases). Germline CDR1 and CDR2: MNHEY and SVGEGT. CDR3 size: 13 residues. Deletions cut 5 bases from V and 9 bases from J, with 14 bases between.

This clone was detected only once. V and J are TRBV2 and TRBJ2-7, with D maybe TRBD2 (7 bases). V lost 0 bases, J lost 3 bases, and 9 bases lay in between. CDR3 length: 14 residues. CDR1 is SNHLY, CDR2 FYNNEI, per germline. In nucleotides, the CDR3 is TGTGCCAGCAGTGAAGCGGGGGGGCTCTACGAGCAGTACTTC. Translation: CASSEAGGLYEQYF.

The CDR3 loop is CAISESTQGWGYTF. Written as DNA, the CDR3 is TGTGCCATCAGTGAGTCGACACAGGGGTGGGGCTACACCTTC. The rearrangement links TRBV10-3 to TRBJ1-2, with 7 positions matching TRBD1. After removal of 0 bases from V and 8 bases from J, the junction contained 6 bases not matched to a gene. The CDR3 covers 14 residues. Germline CDR1 ENHRY, CDR2 SYGVKD.

The rearrangement links TRBV11-2 to TRBJ1-1; TRBD1 might be the D (5 bases). The CDR3 extends over 15 amino acids. Trimming removed 1 base from V and 1 base from J, with 10 bases in between. Germline CDR1 is SGHAT and CDR2 is FQNNGV. Here the CDR3 DNA reads TGTGCCAGCAGCTTAGGCAGGGTGTGGAACACTGAAGCTTTCTTT. Residues: CASSLGRVWNTEAFF.

V is TRBV4-1 and J is TRBJ1-3; D uncertain. V lost 0 bases, J lost 4 bases, and 4 bases lay in between. Germline V gene sequence: CDR1 MGHRA, CDR2 YSYEKL. The CDR3 consists of 13 residues. DNA for the CDR3: TGCGCCAGCAGCCAAGAGGGCGGAAACACCATATATTTT. Translated: CASSQEGGNTIYF.

The table lists this clone with a few counts. The V call is TRBV29-1, the J call TRBJ1-2, with TRBD1 as a possible D gene (6 bases). Germline lookup yields CDR1 SQVTM and CDR2 ANQGSEA. V lost 1 base and J lost 4, with 19 bases in between. The CDR3 is 16 amino acids. The chain's CDR3 is CSVEVPFGGRAYGYTF. CDR3 coding DNA: TGCAGCGTTGAAGTCCCCTTCGGGGGGCGCGCCTATGGCTACACCTTC.

The chain is built from TRBV21-1 and TRBJ2-1; the table's TRBD2 call for D was not verified on the DNA. TRBV21-1 is a recognized pseudogene. The CDR3 covers 16 residues. CDR3 residues: CASSKDQRESGYEQFF. The CDR3 coding sequence is TGTGCCAGCAGCAAAGATCAGCGGGAATCAGGGTATGAGCAGTTCTTC.

The chain couples TRBV30 to TRBJ2-7; D is perhaps TRBD2 (5 bases). CDR3 length equals 15 residues. Trimming took 2 bases from V and 1 from J, leaving 15 bases between them. Germline CDR1 is GTSNPN and CDR2 is SVGIG (reference sequence). This CDR3 reads CAWSRLDWLSYEQYF. The CDR3 nucleotides are TGTGCCTGGAGTAGGCTGGACTGGCTTTCCTACGAGCAGTACTTC.

The chain combines TRBV29-1 with TRBJ2-1; D is possibly TRBD1 (5 bases). Germline V gene lookup returns CDR1 SQVTM and CDR2 ANQGSEA. The CDR3 runs to 12 residues. V lost 7 bases, J lost 2 bases, and 9 bases lay in between. CDR3 sequence: CSASTAYNEQFF. The CDR3 DNA follows: TGCAGCGCCTCGACAGCCTACAATGAGCAGTTCTTC.

The gene calls are TRBV10-1 and TRBJ1-1; TRBD1 matches 9 bases. The CDR3 covers 16 residues. The germline CDR1 and CDR2 sequences are WNHNN and SYGVQD (reference sequence). The V segment lost 4 bases and the J segment 5 bases; nucleotides outside the gene matches: 11. CDR3 in amino acids: CASSADRGVVRTEAFF. The CDR3 region has the DNA TGCGCCAGCAGTGCGGACAGGGGTGTGGTGAGGACTGAAGCTTTCTTT.

This sequence joins TRBV4-1 and TRBJ1-5; tentative D call: TRBD1 (6 bases). Germline values: CDR1 MGHRA, CDR2 YSYEKL. Trimming stripped 1 base from V and 8 bases from J, with 21 bases between. The CDR3 sequence is 17 residues long. This CDR3 is CASSQALSYRVSEPQHF. The CDR3 DNA reads as TGCGCCAGCAGCCAAGCCCTGTCTTACAGGGTTTCAGAGCCCCAGCATTTT.

V gene TRBV3-1 (or the pseudogene TRBV3-2) combines with J gene TRBJ2-2; the D gene is possibly TRBD2 (5 bases). CDR1 is LGHDT and CDR2 is YNNKEL in the germline V gene (reference sequence). The V end lost 1 base, the J end lost 0 bases, and 9 bases lay between the germline ends. The CDR3 is 16 residues long. The CDR3 DNA sequence: TGTGCCAGCAGCCAAGGTAGCGCCGCGAACACCGGGGAGCTGTTTTTT. It specifies CASSQGSAANTGELFF.

The chain employs TRBV28 and TRBJ1-5; TRBD1 agrees at 7 bases. After removal of 5 bases from V and 3 bases from J, the junction contained 4 bases not matched to a gene. CDR3 size: 14 residues. CDR1 and CDR2 (germline): MDHEN, SYDVKM. CDR3 sequence reads: CASSPTGVNQPQHF. CDR3 in DNA: TGTGCCAGCAGTCCTACAGGGGTCAATCAGCCCCAGCATTTT.

The chain combines TRBV6-1 with TRBJ1-2; no reliable D call. Trimming removed 2 bases from V and 1 base from J, with 5 bases in between. In germline, CDR1 is MNHNS, CDR2 SASEGT. The CDR3 covers 13 residues. The CDR3 DNA reads TGTGCCAGCAGTGAACGGGTTAACTATGGCTACACCTTC. This codes for CASSERVNYGYTF.